Listed below are T cell receptor beta chains from one sample, sequenced in a study of cytomegalovirus exposure and HLA in healthy donors. Repertoires were generated with immunoSEQ multiplex PCR, while TCRdb's copy carries only in-frame clones and drops some. Altogether some 160,000 clones are present, less than 90% being singletons, with the ten largest covering around 6.6%. The sample taken for sequencing was PBMCs. These receptors originate from a male donor in good health and CMV-seropositive. CDR3s include the opening cysteine and the closing phenylalanine or tryptophan. Each record gives: D gene, V gene, clone size, J gene, CDR3 protein, CDR3 DNA. The D gene is left open where the match is weak. Part of the rows lack a size; the others show once, few, many or a class for expanded clones.

-,TRBV29-1,-,TRBJ1-2,CSVPGRRDYGYTF,TGCAGCGTTCCCGGCCGCAGGGACTATGGCTACACCTTC
-,TRBV9,-,TRBJ2-2,CASSVSGGTGELFF,TGTGCCAGCAGCGTTAGCGGTGGGACCGGGGAGCTGTTTTTT
-,TRBV27,-,TRBJ2-7,CASSTRQANYEQYF,TGTGCCAGCAGTACAAGACAGGCTAACTACGAGCAGTACTTC
TRBD2,TRBV30,-,TRBJ2-1,CAWRWGGSNEQFF,TGTGCCTGGAGATGGGGCGGGAGTAATGAGCAGTTCTTC
TRBD1,TRBV4-1,-,TRBJ2-3,CASSKSPGQGMSDTQYF,TGCGCCAGCAGCAAGTCCCCGGGACAGGGGATGTCAGATACGCAGTATTTT
TRBD1,TRBV18,few,TRBJ2-7,CASSPQIKSGTAFSWAYEQYF,TGTGCCAGCTCACCTCAGATAAAATCGGGGACAGCGTTCTCTTGGGCCTACGAGCAGTACTTC
-,TRBV7-9,-,TRBJ1-6,CASSLEQGGGSPLHF,TGTGCCAGCAGCTTGGAACAGGGCGGCGGTTCACCCCTCCACTTT
-,TRBV4-1,-,TRBJ2-3,CASSAPGTDTQYF,TGCGCCAGCAGCGCGCCGGGGACAGATACGCAGTATTTT
-,TRBV4-1,once,TRBJ1-2,CASSQDQGYGYTF,TGCGCCAGCAGCCAAGACCAGGGGTATGGCTACACCTTC
-,TRBV30,-,TRBJ2-7,CAWAHPQRGSYEQYF,TGTGCCTGGGCCCACCCGCAGCGAGGCTCCTACGAGCAGTACTTC
TRBD2,TRBV6-1,-,TRBJ2-1,CASSELASGNSEQFF,TGTGCCAGCAGTGAACTGGCTAGCGGGAATTCTGAGCAGTTCTTC
-,TRBV11-1,-,TRBJ1-2,CASSPNSYGYTF,TGTGCCAGCTCTCCGAACAGCTATGGCTACACCTTC
-,TRBV6-6,few,TRBJ1-2,CASRRGQLYGYTF,TGTGCCAGCAGACGTGGACAGCTCTATGGCTACACCTTC
TRBD2,TRBV7-7,once,TRBJ2-1,CASSFGTSGNNEQFF,TGTGCTAGCAGCTTCGGGACTAGCGGGAATAATGAGCAGTTCTTC
-,TRBV29-1,-,TRBJ2-6,CSVERQTHSGANVLTF,TGCAGCGTTGAAAGACAGACACACTCTGGGGCCAACGTCCTGACTTTC
TRBD2,TRBV19,few,TRBJ2-7,CASSILAGGSGAYEQYF,TGTGCCAGTAGTATACTAGCGGGAGGGTCGGGGGCCTACGAGCAGTACTTC
-,TRBV5-4,-,TRBJ1-2,CASSFDRLDGYTF,TGTGCCAGCAGCTTTGACAGACTGGATGGCTACACCTTC
TRBD1,TRBV4-3,-,TRBJ2-7,CASSLTSPAGTGGGEQYF,TGCGCCAGCAGCCTGACTTCCCCCGCCGGGACAGGGGGCGGCGAGCAGTACTTC
-,TRBV7-9,-,TRBJ1-4,CSSHTPGASRDEKLFF,TGTTCCAGCCATACCCCTGGGGCTTCACGGGATGAAAAACTGTTTTTT
-,TRBV5-1,-,TRBJ2-3,CASSFRLDTQYF,TGCGCCAGCAGCTTTCGTTTGGATACGCAGTATTTT
-,TRBV2,-,TRBJ2-1,CASSAGDIRNEQFF,TGTGCCAGCAGTGCAGGGGACATTCGCAATGAGCAGTTCTTC
TRBD1,TRBV7-2,-,TRBJ1-5,CASSLGTGGSQPQHF,TGTGCCAGCAGCTTAGGGACAGGGGGGAGTCAGCCCCAGCATTTT